The T cell receptor beta chain under discussion was sequenced for a study of T cells in Graves' hyperthyroidism and ophthalmopathy. Based on clinical symptoms, serum thyroxine and TRAb, thyroid ultrasound and orbital computed tomography, diagnoses were reached. This clonotype was observed at least ten times. The ends were cut back, 5 bases at V and 1 base at J, with 17 bases in the middle. CDR1 is SGHAT, CDR2 FQDESV, per germline (reference sequence). The CDR3 spans 16 residues. TCR beta CDR3 sequences were amplified from RNA transcripts. With the HTBI primer set, the TCR CDR3 went through a first round of RT-PCR. Using its own MiXCR run on the multiplex PCR reads, TCRdb lists one record per CDR3 protein. The sample has hundreds of thousands of distinct CDR3 sequences, about 18% seen once.

The receptor was isolated from a woman younger than 30 with Graves' hyperthyroidism. Sample: blood. The chain has TRBV11-1 and TRBJ1-1, with D tentatively TRBD1 (6 bases). DNA of the CDR3: TGTGCCAGCAGCGAGGGGGACAAAGGGCCGAACACTGAAGCTTTCTTT. Translation gives CASSEGDKGPNTEAFF.